A selection of T cell receptor beta chains follows, all from one sample in a study of neurological immune-mediated disorders. TCRdb reanalysed the 5' RACE reads using MiXCR and keeps one entry per CDR3 protein. The sample lists about 60,000 distinct CDR3 sequences, roughly 10% seen once, with under 15% in the top ten. The sample comprised PBMCs. Receptors originate from a man aged 25 to 45 in good health. Each CDR3 is given with its conserved first and last residue. D genes are given only for firm matches. Rows give clone size only sometimes, using once, few, many, or a class for an expanded clone.

clone_size	j_call	v_call	d_call	cdr3_nt	cdr3_aa
many	TRBJ2-3	TRBV24-1	.	TGTGCCACCAGTGGTCCTGAAATGGCTAGAGTTCCAGATACGCAGTATTTT	CATSGPEMARVPDTQYF
many	TRBJ1-2	TRBV6-5	TRBD1	TGTGCCAGCAGCTCGGCCGGGACAGGCAATATTGGCTATGGCTACACCTTC	CASSSAGTGNIGYGYTF
many	TRBJ2-3	TRBV7-3	.	TGTGCCAGCAGCTCCCCTGAGGGAACGCAGTATTTT	CASSSPEGTQYF
many	TRBJ2-7	TRBV9	.	TGTGCCAGCAGCGTCACCCCCTGGTCCGAGCAGTACTTC	CASSVTPWSEQYF
few	TRBJ2-3	TRBV29-1	.	TGCAGCGGGCGAAACCCCCGGGACCCCAACAAACTCACAGATACGCAGTATTTT	CSGRNPRDPNKLTDTQYF
many	TRBJ1-4	TRBV5-1	.	TGCGCCAGCAGCTTTTTATTAGATGAAAAACTGTTTTTT	CASSFLLDEKLFF
many	TRBJ2-3	TRBV7-8	.	TGTGCCAGCAGCCCCGAATCGTGGGATACGCAGTATTTT	CASSPESWDTQYF
many	TRBJ2-5	TRBV28	TRBD1	TGTGCCAGCAGCTTTTTGGGATCAGGGGGCCTCGAGACCCAGTACTTC	CASSFLGSGGLETQYF
many	TRBJ2-7	TRBV5-6	.	TGTGCCAGCAAGTTACGGGGGTCGGGCGAGCAGTACTTC	CASKLRGSGEQYF
many	TRBJ2-2	TRBV25-1	.	TGTGCCAGCAGTGATGGACGGATCACCGGGGAGCTGTTTTTT	CASSDGRITGELFF
many	TRBJ1-1	TRBV20-1	.	TGCAGTGCTAGATCCGGGAAGTTGACTGAAGCTTTCTTT	CSARSGKLTEAFF
many	TRBJ2-7	TRBV20-1	TRBD2	TGCAGTGCTTCGACCGGGACTAGCGGGACCTACGAGCAGTACTTC	CSASTGTSGTYEQYF
many	TRBJ2-2	TRBV11-3	.	TGTGCCAGCAGCTCTTTAGCGCAGACCGGGGAGCTGTTTTTT	CASSSLAQTGELFF
few	TRBJ1-1	TRBV6-2/TRBV6-3	.	TGTGCCAGCAGGAGGGTCCGGGTGAACACTGAAGCTTTCTTT	CASRRVRVNTEAFF
many	TRBJ1-4	TRBV18	TRBD1	TGTGCCAGCTCACCACAACAGGGGAGGAATGAAAAACTGTTTTTT	CASSPQQGRNEKLFF
many	TRBJ1-1	TRBV7-3	TRBD1	TGTGCCAGCAGCTGGGGACAGAGTACTGAAGCTTTCTTT	CASSWGQSTEAFF
once	TRBJ2-1	TRBV6-5	.	TGTGCCAGCAGCCCGACTTGGAATGAGCAGTTCTTT	CASSPTWNEQFF
many	TRBJ2-3	TRBV20-1	TRBD1	TGCAGTGCTGTGGACAGGAGCACAGATACGCAGTATTTT	CSAVDRSTDTQYF
.	TRBJ2-1	TRBV7-8	TRBD1	TGTGCCAGCAGCTTAACAGGGGGTAAGAATGAGCAGTTCTTC	CASSLTGGKNEQFF
many	TRBJ2-2	TRBV28	TRBD2	TGTGCCAGTATGGTGGGACTAGCGAACACCGGGGAGCTGTTTTTT	CASMVGLANTGELFF
many	TRBJ2-3	TRBV7-9	TRBD2	TGTGCCAGCTCCCGCATCTCGACTAGCGAGCCAGATACGCAGTATTTT	CASSRISTSEPDTQYF
.	TRBJ2-1	TRBV7-3	TRBD2	TGTGCCAGCAGCTTAAGACTAGCGGGAGGGAAGCATGAGCACTTCTTC	CASSLRLAGGKHEHFF
many	TRBJ2-3	TRBV5-1	.	TGCGCCAGCAGCTTGAGCAGGCCGCCAGATACGCAGTATTTT	CASSLSRPPDTQYF
.	TRBJ1-1	TRBV6-5	TRBD1	TGTGCCAGCAGTCCTTGGACAGGGAAAACTGAAGCTTTCTTT	CASSPWTGKTEAFF
many	TRBJ2-2	TRBV6-1	TRBD2	TGTGCCAGCACTGGGACTAGATCCACCGGGGAGCTGTTTTTT	CASTGTRSTGELFF
medium-sized	TRBJ1-5	TRBV12-3/TRBV12-4	.	TGTGCCAGCAGTTTAGATTACAGGGTAGGAAATCAGCCCCAGCATTTT	CASSLDYRVGNQPQHF
many	TRBJ2-3	TRBV10-3	TRBD2	TGTGCCATCAGGGAAGTTATCCTAAGCGGGAGTAGCACAGATACGCAGTATTTT	CAIREVILSGSSTDTQYF
.	TRBJ2-7	TRBV5-1	TRBD2	TGCGCCAGCAGCTCCCTAGCGGGAGGCTCCTACGAGCAGTACTTC	CASSSLAGGSYEQYF
many	TRBJ2-3	TRBV20-1	.	TGCAGTGCTAGACCGGCTAGCACAGATACGCAGTATTTT	CSARPASTDTQYF
many	TRBJ1-1	TRBV29-1	.	TGCAGCGTTGAGACAGGCACGAACACTGAAGCTTTCTTT	CSVETGTNTEAFF
many	TRBJ2-7	TRBV7-2	TRBD2	TGTGCCAGCAGCTTATACTCGAGCGGGACCTCCTCGGCCTACGAGCAGTACTTC	CASSLYSSGTSSAYEQYF
many	TRBJ2-2	TRBV20-1	.	TGCAGTGCTAGGGACAGTCCTGCCGGGGAGCTGTTTTTT	CSARDSPAGELFF
many	TRBJ2-7	TRBV5-1	.	TGCGCCAGCAGCTTTGGGGACAACCCCTACGAGCAGTACTTC	CASSFGDNPYEQYF
many	TRBJ1-5	TRBV15	.	TGTGCCACCAGCAGCTCCCTCAGCGGAGATCAGCCCCAGCATTTT	CATSSSLSGDQPQHF
.	TRBJ2-7	TRBV5-1	TRBD2	TGCGCCAGCAGCCCGAATCTAGCGGGAGGGCGATACGAGCAGTACTTC	CASSPNLAGGRYEQYF
many	TRBJ1-5	TRBV18	TRBD1	TGTGCCAGCTCACCGGACAGGGTTCGCAATCAGCCCCAGCATTTT	CASSPDRVRNQPQHF
many	TRBJ1-5	TRBV28	TRBD1	TGTGCCAGCACCCTCACAGGGGTAAATCAGCCCCAGCATTTT	CASTLTGVNQPQHF